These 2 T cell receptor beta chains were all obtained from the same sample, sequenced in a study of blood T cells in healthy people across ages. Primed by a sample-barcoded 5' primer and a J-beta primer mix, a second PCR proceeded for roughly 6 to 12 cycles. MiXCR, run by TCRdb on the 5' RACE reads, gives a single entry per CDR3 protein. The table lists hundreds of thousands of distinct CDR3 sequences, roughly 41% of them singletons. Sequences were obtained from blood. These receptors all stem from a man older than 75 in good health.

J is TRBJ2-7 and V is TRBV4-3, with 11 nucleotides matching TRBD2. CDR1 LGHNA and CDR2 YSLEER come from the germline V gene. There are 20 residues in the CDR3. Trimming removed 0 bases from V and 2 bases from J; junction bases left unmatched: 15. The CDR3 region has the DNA TGCGCCAGCAGCCAAGAACTTATCGGCCGTAGCGGGAGGGTAACCTACGAGCAGTACTTC. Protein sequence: CASSQELIGRSGRVTYEQYF.

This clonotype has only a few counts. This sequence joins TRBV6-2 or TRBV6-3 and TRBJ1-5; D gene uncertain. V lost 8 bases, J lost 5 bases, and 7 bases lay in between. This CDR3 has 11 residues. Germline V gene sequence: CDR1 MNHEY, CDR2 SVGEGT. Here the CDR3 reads CASGWDQPQHF. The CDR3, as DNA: TGTGCCAGCGGATGGGATCAGCCCCAGCATTTT.